The sequence of this T cell receptor (beta chain) was determined in a study of cytomegalovirus exposure and HLA in healthy donors. Across the study: Some 85 million unique TCRs, all from HLA-typed donors, were included in an early release of the data. Genetic ancestry analysis placed around four fifths of the 398 donors that were genotyped in the Caucasian-associated cluster. Study conclusions and caveats: Common viral pathogens seemed to be connected with several of the most significant clusters, according to a later analysis.

The PCR ran on 60 Vbeta and 13 Jbeta primers. As handled by the study authors: Per a later analysis, the number of unique TCR beta chains was around 80 million, of which about 11 million were shared. Profiled with immunoSEQ multiplex PCR; TCRdb holds only in-frame clones, not every one. That table furnishes V, J and clone size, whereas the DNA furnished D and trimming. The data hold about 200,000 clones, with roughly 79% observed a single time. Regarding this clone: The antigen remains unidentified.

Trimming stripped 1 base from V and 3 bases from J, with 12 bases between. There are 16 residues in the CDR3. The germline V gene has CDR1 LNHNV and CDR2 YYDKDF (reference sequence). The rearrangement links TRBV15 to TRBJ2-2, with a tentative D call TRBD2 (6 bases). Input material: PBMCs. This receptor was taken from a young man in good health and CMV-seronegative. The chain's CDR3 is CATSRAGGDHTGELFF. As DNA, the CDR3 is TGTGCCACCAGCAGAGCCGGCGGGGACCACACCGGGGAGCTGTTTTTT.